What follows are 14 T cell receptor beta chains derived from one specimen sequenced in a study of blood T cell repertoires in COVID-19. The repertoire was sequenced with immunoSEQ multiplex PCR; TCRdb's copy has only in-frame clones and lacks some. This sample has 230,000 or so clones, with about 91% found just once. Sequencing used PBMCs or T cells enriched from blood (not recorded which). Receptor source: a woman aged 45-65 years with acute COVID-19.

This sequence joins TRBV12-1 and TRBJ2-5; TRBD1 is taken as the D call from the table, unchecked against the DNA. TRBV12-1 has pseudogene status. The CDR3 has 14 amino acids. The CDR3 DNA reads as TGTGCCAGCAGCTTTGCGGGACAGTTGGAGACCCAGTACTTC. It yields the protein CASSFAGQLETQYF.

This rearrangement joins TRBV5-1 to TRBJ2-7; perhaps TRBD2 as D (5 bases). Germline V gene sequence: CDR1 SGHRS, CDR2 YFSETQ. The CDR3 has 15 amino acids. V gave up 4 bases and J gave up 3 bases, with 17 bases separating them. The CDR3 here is CASSPYSDGLYEQYF. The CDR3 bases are TGCGCCAGCAGCCCCTACTCCGACGGACTCTACGAGCAGTACTTC. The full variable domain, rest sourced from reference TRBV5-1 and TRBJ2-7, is KAGVTQTPRYLIKTRGQQVTLSCSPISGHRSVSWYQQTPGQGLQFLFEYFSETQRNKGNFPGRFSGRQFSNSRSEMNVSTLELGDSALYLCASSPYSDGLYEQYFGPGTRLTVT.

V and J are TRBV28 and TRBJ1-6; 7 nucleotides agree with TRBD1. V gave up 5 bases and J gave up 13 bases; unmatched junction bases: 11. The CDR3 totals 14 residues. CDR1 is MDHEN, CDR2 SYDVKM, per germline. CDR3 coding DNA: TGTGCCAGCAGTCCGAGACAGTCAGGGGGTCCCCTCCACTTT. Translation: CASSPRQSGGPLHF.

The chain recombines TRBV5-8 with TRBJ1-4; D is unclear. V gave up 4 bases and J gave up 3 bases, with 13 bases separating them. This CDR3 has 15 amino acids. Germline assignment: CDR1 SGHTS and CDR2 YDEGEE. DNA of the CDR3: TGTGCCAGCAGCCTCCAAGGGCGGGCTAATGAAAAACTGTTTTTT. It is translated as CASSLQGRANEKLFF.

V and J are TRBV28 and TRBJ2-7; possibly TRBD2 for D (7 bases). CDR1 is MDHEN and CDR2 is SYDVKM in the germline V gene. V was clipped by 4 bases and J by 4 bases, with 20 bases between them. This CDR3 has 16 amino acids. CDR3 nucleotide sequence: TGTGCCAGCAGTTGGGCAAGCGGGGCAGGGGAGTACGAGCAGTACTTC. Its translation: CASSWASGAGEYEQYF.

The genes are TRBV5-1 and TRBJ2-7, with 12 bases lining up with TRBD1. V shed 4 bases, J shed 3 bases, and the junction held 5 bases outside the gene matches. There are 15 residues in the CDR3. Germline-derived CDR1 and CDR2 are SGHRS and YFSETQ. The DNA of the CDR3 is TGCGCCAGCAGCGAGGGACAGGGGGCTTTCTACGAGCAGTACTTC. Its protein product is CASSEGQGAFYEQYF.

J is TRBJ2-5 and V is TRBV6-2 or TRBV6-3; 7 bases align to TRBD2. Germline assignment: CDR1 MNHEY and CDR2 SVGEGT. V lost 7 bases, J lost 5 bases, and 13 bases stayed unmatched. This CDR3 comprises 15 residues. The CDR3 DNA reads TGTGCCAGCACCCCCGAGGGAGCGGGAAAGGAGACCCAGTACTTC. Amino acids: CASTPEGAGKETQYF.

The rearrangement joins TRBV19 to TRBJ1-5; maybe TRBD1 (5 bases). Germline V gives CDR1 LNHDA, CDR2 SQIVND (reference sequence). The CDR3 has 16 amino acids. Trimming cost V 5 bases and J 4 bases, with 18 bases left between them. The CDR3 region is CASSLTAEGFNQPQHF. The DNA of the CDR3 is TGTGCCAGTAGTCTGACAGCCGAAGGCTTTAATCAGCCCCAGCATTTT.

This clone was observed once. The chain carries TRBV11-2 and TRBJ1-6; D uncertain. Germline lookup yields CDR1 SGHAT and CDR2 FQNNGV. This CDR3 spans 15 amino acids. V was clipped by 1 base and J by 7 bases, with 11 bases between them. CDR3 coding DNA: TGTGCCAGCAGCTTAGTTCGGGGTGGGAATTCACCCCTCCACTTT. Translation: CASSLVRGGNSPLHF.

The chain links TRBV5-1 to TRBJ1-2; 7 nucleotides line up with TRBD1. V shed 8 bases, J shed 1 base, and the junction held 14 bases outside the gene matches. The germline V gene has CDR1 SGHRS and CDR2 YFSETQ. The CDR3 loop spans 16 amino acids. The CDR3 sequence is CARSYRGIGLNYGYTF. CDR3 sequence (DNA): TGCGCCAGGTCGTACAGGGGTATCGGGCTTAACTATGGCTACACCTTC.

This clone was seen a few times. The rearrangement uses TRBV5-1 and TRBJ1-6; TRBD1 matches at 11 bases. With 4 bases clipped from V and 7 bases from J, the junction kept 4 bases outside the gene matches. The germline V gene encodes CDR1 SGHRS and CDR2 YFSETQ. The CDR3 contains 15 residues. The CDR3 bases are TGCGCCAGCAGCGGAGGACAGGGGGCCAATTCACCCCTCCACTTT. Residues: CASSGGQGANSPLHF.

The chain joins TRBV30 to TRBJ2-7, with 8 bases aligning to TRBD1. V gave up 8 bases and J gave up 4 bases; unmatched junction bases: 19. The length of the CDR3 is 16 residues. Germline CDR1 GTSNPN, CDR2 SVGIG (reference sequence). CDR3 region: CAGNGGQGGLGYEQYF. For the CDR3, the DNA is TGTGCCGGAAACGGAGGACAGGGCGGGTTGGGGTACGAGCAGTACTTC.

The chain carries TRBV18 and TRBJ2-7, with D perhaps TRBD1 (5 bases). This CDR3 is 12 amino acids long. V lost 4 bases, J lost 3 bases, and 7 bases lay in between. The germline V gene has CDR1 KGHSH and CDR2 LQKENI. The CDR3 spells CASSRGNYEQYF. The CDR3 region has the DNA TGTGCCAGCTCACGGGGCAACTACGAGCAGTACTTC.

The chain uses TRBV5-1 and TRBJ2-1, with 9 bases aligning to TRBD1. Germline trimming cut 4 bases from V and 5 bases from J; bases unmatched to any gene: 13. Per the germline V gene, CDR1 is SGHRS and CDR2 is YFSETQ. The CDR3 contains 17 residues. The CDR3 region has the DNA TGCGCCAGCAGCCCGACCCTTGACAGGGGGGCAGACAATGAGCAGTTCTTC. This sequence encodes CASSPTLDRGADNEQFF.